A selection of T cell receptor beta chains follows, all from one sample in a study of T cell responses to AZD1222 COVID-19 vaccine. This table comes from immunoSEQ multiplex PCR, and its TCRdb copy is limited to in-frame clones, with some not included. The sample yields over 130,000 clones, 85% to 95% seen once. The starting material was peripheral blood, obtained on day 0 of AZD1222 vaccination. Every receptor here comes from an adult in good health. Both conserved end residues are part of each CDR3. Each record gives: J gene, clone size, V gene, D gene, CDR3 DNA, CDR3 protein. A D gene is named only where the DNA matches it firmly. Expanded clones get a size class; other rows say once, few or many, or leave the size out.

J gene: TRBJ2-2
clone size: .
V gene: TRBV7-2
D gene: TRBD2
CDR3 DNA: TGTGCCAGCGGGACTAGCGTGGGGGAGCTGTTTTTT
CDR3 protein: CASGTSVGELFF

J gene: TRBJ2-2
clone size: .
V gene: TRBV2
D gene: .
CDR3 DNA: TGTGCCACCCCTTCACCGAACACCGGGGAGCTGTTTTTT
CDR3 protein: CATPSPNTGELFF

J gene: TRBJ2-5
clone size: .
V gene: TRBV5-1
D gene: TRBD1
CDR3 DNA: TGCGCCAGCAGCGGGGGACAGGGAGACCAAGAGACCCAGTACTTC
CDR3 protein: CASSGGQGDQETQYF

J gene: TRBJ1-2
clone size: .
V gene: TRBV6-5
D gene: .
CDR3 DNA: TGTGCCATCCAGTTTGAGGGTGGCTACACCTTC
CDR3 protein: CAIQFEGGYTF

J gene: TRBJ2-7
clone size: .
V gene: TRBV6-5
D gene: .
CDR3 DNA: TGTGCCAGCAGCCTAGGTTACGAGCAGTACTTC
CDR3 protein: CASSLGYEQYF

J gene: TRBJ2-1
clone size: .
V gene: TRBV7-6
D gene: .
CDR3 DNA: TGTGCCAGCAGCGCCCCCGGGACAAACTACAATGAGCAGTTCTTC
CDR3 protein: CASSAPGTNYNEQFF

J gene: TRBJ1-2
clone size: .
V gene: TRBV5-1
D gene: .
CDR3 DNA: TGCGCCAGCAGCTTGGGGCAGGGATTAAACTATGGCTACACCTTC
CDR3 protein: CASSLGQGLNYGYTF

J gene: TRBJ2-3
clone size: .
V gene: TRBV12-5
D gene: .
CDR3 DNA: TGTGCTAGTGGTTTCACAGATACGCAGTATTTT
CDR3 protein: CASGFTDTQYF

J gene: TRBJ1-2
clone size: .
V gene: TRBV2
D gene: .
CDR3 DNA: TGTGCCAGCAGTGATAGGGGACCTAACTATGGCTACACCTTC
CDR3 protein: CASSDRGPNYGYTF

J gene: TRBJ1-2
clone size: .
V gene: TRBV5-4
D gene: .
CDR3 DNA: TGTGCCAGCAGCCTTACTGGGTTCAACTATGGCTACACCTTC
CDR3 protein: CASSLTGFNYGYTF

J gene: TRBJ2-7
clone size: .
V gene: TRBV21-1
D gene: .
CDR3 DNA: TGTGCCAGCAGCATATTTGCGGGACTAGCCCACAACCTAACCTACGAGCAGTACTTC
CDR3 protein: CASSIFAGLAHNLTYEQYF

J gene: TRBJ1-6
clone size: .
V gene: TRBV3-1/TRBV3-2
D gene: .
CDR3 DNA: TGTGCCAGCAGCCAAGGTCAGGGACGCTCACCCCTCCACTTT
CDR3 protein: CASSQGQGRSPLHF

J gene: TRBJ1-6
clone size: .
V gene: TRBV19
D gene: TRBD1
CDR3 DNA: TGTGCCAGTAGTACAAAGACAGGGGGATATTCACCCCTCCACTTT
CDR3 protein: CASSTKTGGYSPLHF

J gene: TRBJ2-1
clone size: .
V gene: TRBV19
D gene: TRBD1
CDR3 DNA: TGTGCCAGTAGTGTCGCTGAGGGGGCGAGTTACAATGAGCAGTTCTTC
CDR3 protein: CASSVAEGASYNEQFF

J gene: TRBJ2-5
clone size: .
V gene: TRBV27
D gene: .
CDR3 DNA: TGTGCCAGCAGCCTTGAGGGGGGGGCCGAAGAGACCCAGTACTTC
CDR3 protein: CASSLEGGAEETQYF

J gene: TRBJ2-4
clone size: .
V gene: TRBV5-1
D gene: .
CDR3 DNA: TGCGCCAGCAGCTTGGGCGGGATCCAAAACATTCAGTACTTC
CDR3 protein: CASSLGGIQNIQYF

J gene: TRBJ1-2
clone size: .
V gene: TRBV9
D gene: .
CDR3 DNA: TGTGCCAGCAGCGTAGATCTGAGCAACTATGGCTACACCTTC
CDR3 protein: CASSVDLSNYGYTF

J gene: TRBJ2-1
clone size: once
V gene: TRBV5-6
D gene: TRBD1
CDR3 DNA: TGTGCCAGCAACGACAGGGCCCTCTCCTACAATGAGCAGTTCTTC
CDR3 protein: CASNDRALSYNEQFF

J gene: TRBJ1-6
clone size: .
V gene: TRBV3-1/TRBV3-2
D gene: .
CDR3 DNA: TGTGCCAGCAGCCAAGTATCCTATAATTCACCCCTCCACTTT
CDR3 protein: CASSQVSYNSPLHF

J gene: TRBJ1-1
clone size: .
V gene: TRBV19
D gene: .
CDR3 DNA: TGTGCCAGTTCTGGGGATAGCACTGAAGCTTTCTTT
CDR3 protein: CASSGDSTEAFF

J gene: TRBJ2-7
clone size: .
V gene: TRBV18
D gene: .
CDR3 DNA: TGTGCCAGCTCACCATTGGCAGGAATCCACGAGCAGTACTTC
CDR3 protein: CASSPLAGIHEQYF

J gene: TRBJ2-5
clone size: .
V gene: TRBV15
D gene: TRBD2
CDR3 DNA: TGTGCCACCAGCAGAGATGCTAGCGGGAGTGAGACCCAGTACTTC
CDR3 protein: CATSRDASGSETQYF

J gene: TRBJ2-3
clone size: once
V gene: TRBV7-2
D gene: TRBD2
CDR3 DNA: TGTGCCAGCAGCTTAGAGGCTAGCGGGAACGGGGATACGCAGTATTTT
CDR3 protein: CASSLEASGNGDTQYF

J gene: TRBJ1-2
clone size: .
V gene: TRBV2
D gene: .
CDR3 DNA: TGTGCCAGCAGTGAAGCACGGATGAAAACAGCTATGGCTTTGAGTATGGACACCTTC
CDR3 protein: CASSEARMKTAMALSMDTF

J gene: TRBJ2-7
clone size: .
V gene: TRBV7-9
D gene: TRBD1
CDR3 DNA: TGTGCCAGCAGCCAACAGGGGATGAAGGACGAGCAGTACTTC
CDR3 protein: CASSQQGMKDEQYF

J gene: TRBJ1-5
clone size: once
V gene: TRBV6-5
D gene: TRBD1
CDR3 DNA: TGTGCCAGCAGTTTTGACAGGGATGCCAATCGGCCCCAGCATTTT
CDR3 protein: CASSFDRDANRPQHF

J gene: TRBJ2-7
clone size: .
V gene: TRBV5-6
D gene: TRBD1
CDR3 DNA: TGTGCCAGCAGCTTGGTGGGGCGTGGGACAGCATCCTACGAGCAGTACTTC
CDR3 protein: CASSLVGRGTASYEQYF

J gene: TRBJ2-2
clone size: .
V gene: TRBV27
D gene: TRBD1
CDR3 DNA: TGTGCCAGCAGGATAGGGGGCGCAGTCACCGGGGAGCTGTTTTTT
CDR3 protein: CASRIGGAVTGELFF

J gene: TRBJ1-2
clone size: .
V gene: TRBV15
D gene: TRBD1
CDR3 DNA: TGTGCCACCAGCAGAGGTTTGGACAGGGAGGAGGGCTACACCTTC
CDR3 protein: CATSRGLDREEGYTF

J gene: TRBJ2-7
clone size: .
V gene: TRBV27
D gene: .
CDR3 DNA: TGTGCCAGCAGGGGGGCCAATTCCCCCTACGAGCAGTACTTC
CDR3 protein: CASRGANSPYEQYF

J gene: TRBJ2-7
clone size: .
V gene: TRBV10-3
D gene: TRBD1
CDR3 DNA: TGTGCCATCAGGGCCCTCGGGACAGGGTCCTACGAGCAGTACTTC
CDR3 protein: CAIRALGTGSYEQYF

J gene: TRBJ2-7
clone size: .
V gene: TRBV25-1
D gene: .
CDR3 DNA: TGTGCCAGCAGTGAATTTGGCGGGTCCGAGCAGTACTTC
CDR3 protein: CASSEFGGSEQYF

J gene: TRBJ2-7
clone size: .
V gene: TRBV4-3
D gene: .
CDR3 DNA: TGCGCCAGCAGCCAATTCGGACTGACGCCTGACGAGCAGTACTTC
CDR3 protein: CASSQFGLTPDEQYF

J gene: TRBJ2-5
clone size: .
V gene: TRBV11-2
D gene: TRBD2
CDR3 DNA: TGTGCCAGCAGGTCCTGGCGGGAGCCTCGAGAGACCCAGTACTTC
CDR3 protein: CASRSWREPRETQYF

J gene: TRBJ1-6
clone size: .
V gene: TRBV6-5
D gene: TRBD1
CDR3 DNA: TGTGCCAGCAAGAGACAGGGGGATTCACCCCTCCACTTT
CDR3 protein: CASKRQGDSPLHF

J gene: TRBJ2-7
clone size: .
V gene: TRBV29-1
D gene: .
CDR3 DNA: TGCAGCGTTGAGCGTGGTTACGAGCAGTACTTC
CDR3 protein: CSVERGYEQYF

J gene: TRBJ1-1
clone size: .
V gene: TRBV9
D gene: .
CDR3 DNA: TGTGCCAGCAGCGTAGATGGCCAGCCTGCGGGTTACGGCACTGAAGCTTTCTTT
CDR3 protein: CASSVDGQPAGYGTEAFF

J gene: TRBJ2-1
clone size: once
V gene: TRBV9
D gene: TRBD2
CDR3 DNA: TGTGCCAGCACCCCGGGACTAATCTCCTACAATGAGCAGTTCTTC
CDR3 protein: CASTPGLISYNEQFF

J gene: TRBJ2-2
clone size: .
V gene: TRBV2
D gene: .
CDR3 DNA: TGTGCCAGCAGTGAAGTCGGGGTCGCCGGGGAGCTGTTTTTT
CDR3 protein: CASSEVGVAGELFF

J gene: TRBJ2-7
clone size: .
V gene: TRBV29-1
D gene: .
CDR3 DNA: TGCAGCGGAAAGGTGGGGGGCTCCTACGAGCAGTACTTC
CDR3 protein: CSGKVGGSYEQYF

J gene: TRBJ2-3
clone size: .
V gene: TRBV5-4
D gene: TRBD2
CDR3 DNA: TGTGCCAGCAGCACCAAGGGACTAGCGGGAGAAAGAGATACGCAGTATTTT
CDR3 protein: CASSTKGLAGERDTQYF

J gene: TRBJ2-3
clone size: once
V gene: TRBV27
D gene: TRBD2
CDR3 DNA: TGTGCCAGCAATGCGGGAGGAGGGCCTAGCACAGATACGCAGTATTTT
CDR3 protein: CASNAGGGPSTDTQYF

J gene: TRBJ1-1
clone size: .
V gene: TRBV5-1
D gene: .
CDR3 DNA: TGCGCCAGCAGCCTGGACACAATGAACACTGAAGCTTTCTTT
CDR3 protein: CASSLDTMNTEAFF

J gene: TRBJ2-7
clone size: .
V gene: TRBV6-1
D gene: .
CDR3 DNA: TGTGCCAGCGGTGACTACGAGCAGTACTTC
CDR3 protein: CASGDYEQYF

J gene: TRBJ1-1
clone size: .
V gene: TRBV11-3
D gene: TRBD1
CDR3 DNA: TGTGCCAGCAGCCGGGACAGACTCACTGAAGCTTTCTTT
CDR3 protein: CASSRDRLTEAFF

J gene: TRBJ2-2
clone size: .
V gene: TRBV2
D gene: TRBD2
CDR3 DNA: TGTGCCAGCAGTGCTAGCGGACTGAACACCGGGGAGCTGTTTTTT
CDR3 protein: CASSASGLNTGELFF

J gene: TRBJ1-2
clone size: .
V gene: TRBV6-5
D gene: .
CDR3 DNA: TGTGCCAGCAGTAGCCGTGGATCGGAGAGTGGCTACACCTTC
CDR3 protein: CASSSRGSESGYTF

J gene: TRBJ1-2
clone size: .
V gene: TRBV3-1/TRBV3-2
D gene: TRBD1
CDR3 DNA: TGTGCCAGCAGCCAGAACATAGGGGGCTCTTGGGGCTACACCTTC
CDR3 protein: CASSQNIGGSWGYTF

J gene: TRBJ2-2
clone size: .
V gene: TRBV6-2/TRBV6-3
D gene: .
CDR3 DNA: TGTGCCAGCAGTTCCCCCAGGGGCAGCGACCCCGGGGAGCTGTTTTTT
CDR3 protein: CASSSPRGSDPGELFF

J gene: TRBJ1-2
clone size: .
V gene: TRBV3-1/TRBV3-2
D gene: TRBD1
CDR3 DNA: TGTGCCAGCAGCGTAGGACAGGGCGACTATGGCTACACCTTC
CDR3 protein: CASSVGQGDYGYTF

J gene: TRBJ1-5
clone size: .
V gene: TRBV2
D gene: .
CDR3 DNA: TGTGCCACCTCATCGGGGTCAGCGCCTAATCAGCCCCAGCATTTT
CDR3 protein: CATSSGSAPNQPQHF

J gene: TRBJ2-5
clone size: .
V gene: TRBV7-3
D gene: TRBD2
CDR3 DNA: TGTGCCAGCAGCTATGGGGGGGCTAGCGGGCAAGAGACCCAGTACTTC
CDR3 protein: CASSYGGASGQETQYF

J gene: TRBJ1-5
clone size: .
V gene: TRBV6-6
D gene: .
CDR3 DNA: TGTGCCAGCACCTCGCGGGGGGGGGCTACCAATCAGCCCCAGCATTTT
CDR3 protein: CASTSRGGATNQPQHF